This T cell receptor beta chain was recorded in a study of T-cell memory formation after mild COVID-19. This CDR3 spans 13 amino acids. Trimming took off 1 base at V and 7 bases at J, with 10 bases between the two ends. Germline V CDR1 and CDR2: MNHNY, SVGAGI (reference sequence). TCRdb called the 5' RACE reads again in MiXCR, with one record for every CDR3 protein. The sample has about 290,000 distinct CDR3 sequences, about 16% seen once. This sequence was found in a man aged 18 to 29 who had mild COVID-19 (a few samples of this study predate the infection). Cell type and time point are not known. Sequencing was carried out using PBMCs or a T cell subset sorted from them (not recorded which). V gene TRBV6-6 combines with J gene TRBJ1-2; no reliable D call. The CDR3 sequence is CASSYLQTGGYTF. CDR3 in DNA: TGTGCCAGCAGTTACTTACAAACTGGTGGCTACACCTTC.